One sample yielded the 3 T cell receptor beta chains listed below, sequenced in a study of blood T cells in healthy people across ages. Together with a sample-barcoded 5' primer, a J-beta primer mix was included in a second PCR lasting about 7 to 11 cycles. TCRdb recomputed calls from the 5' RACE reads with MiXCR, one row per CDR3 protein. The data show more than 750,000 distinct CDR3 sequences, with roughly 29% seen just once and approximately 10% held by the top ten. These same records also appear under a second study, on T cells of mothers and their children.

Sequencing was performed on blood. The origin of the receptors is a middle-aged woman in good health.

In this sample, this clonotype turned up a few times. The V call is TRBV7-9, the J call TRBJ2-5; D gene uncertain. The CDR3 sequence is 12 residues long. Germline V lookup: CDR1 SEHNR, CDR2 FQNEAQ (reference sequence). Trimming pared 3 bases from V and 11 bases from J, leaving 13 bases between. The CDR3 DNA is TGTGCCAGCAGCTTTGCGACCACGGAGCAGTACTTC. Amino acid sequence: CASSFATTEQYF.

This clonotype occurred many times. V and J are TRBV29-1 and TRBJ1-1; D is undetermined. V lost 3 bases, J lost 1 base, and 12 bases lay in between. From germline, CDR1 is SQVTM and CDR2 ANQGSEA. This CDR3 contains 14 residues. CDR3 DNA sequence: TGCAGCGTTGATAGTGAAAACTCGAACACTGAAGCTTTCTTT. It is translated as CSVDSENSNTEAFF.

Note on this clonotype: Compared with germline, one end of the junction differs, possibly owing to a read error. The rearrangement joins TRBV5-4 to TRBJ2-1; 12 bases map to TRBD1. The CDR3 is 17 residues long. Germline V gene lookup returns CDR1 SGHNT and CDR2 YYREEE (reference sequence). The CDR3 coding sequence is TGTGCCAGCAGCTGGGGTCGGGGACAGGGGGCCGACAATGCGCAGTTCTTC. Encoded protein: CASSWGRGQGADNAQFF.